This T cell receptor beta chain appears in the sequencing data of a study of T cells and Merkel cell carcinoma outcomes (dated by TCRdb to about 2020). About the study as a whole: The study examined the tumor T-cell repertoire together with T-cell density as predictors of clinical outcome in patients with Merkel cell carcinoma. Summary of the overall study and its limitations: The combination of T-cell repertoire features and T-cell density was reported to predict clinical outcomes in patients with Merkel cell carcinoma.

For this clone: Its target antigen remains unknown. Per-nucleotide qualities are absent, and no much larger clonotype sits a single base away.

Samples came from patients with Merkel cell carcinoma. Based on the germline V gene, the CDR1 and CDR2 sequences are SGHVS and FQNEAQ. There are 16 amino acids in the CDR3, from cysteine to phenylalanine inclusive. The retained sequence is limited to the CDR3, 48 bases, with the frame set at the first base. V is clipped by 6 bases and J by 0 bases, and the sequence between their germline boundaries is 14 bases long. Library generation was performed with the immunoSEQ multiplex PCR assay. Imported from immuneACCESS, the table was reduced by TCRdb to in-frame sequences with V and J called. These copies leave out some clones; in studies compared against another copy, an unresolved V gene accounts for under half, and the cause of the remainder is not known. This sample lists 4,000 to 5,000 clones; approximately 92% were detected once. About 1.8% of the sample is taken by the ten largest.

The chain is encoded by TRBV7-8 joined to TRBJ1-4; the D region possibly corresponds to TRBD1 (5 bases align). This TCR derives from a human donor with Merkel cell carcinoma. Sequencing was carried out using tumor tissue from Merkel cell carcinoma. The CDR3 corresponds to CASRGFQGATNEKLFF. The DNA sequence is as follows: TGTGCCAGCAGGGGGTTCCAGGGTGCAACTAATGAAAAACTGTTTTTT.